This TCR beta chain stems from a study of PD-L1 blockade in urothelial cancer. Trimming cost V 4 bases and J 2 bases; bases outside gene matches: 7. The CDR3 runs to 16 residues. Germline values: CDR1 SGHDT, CDR2 YYEEEE. Every PCR received spiked-in synthetic TCR analog templates. TCRdb's table, derived via immunoSEQ multiplex PCR, lists solely in-frame clones and lacks some. Of about 70,000 clones in the sample, around four fifths were seen once. This TCR came from a man in his 70s with urothelial cancer. The chain is built from TRBV5-6 and TRBJ2-1; 9 positions match TRBD2. This sample comprised PBMCs, obtained around atezolizumab (anti-PD-L1) treatment. CDR3 residues: CASSAGGRDPYNEQFF. For the CDR3, the DNA is TGTGCCAGCAGCGCGGGGGGGAGAGATCCCTACAATGAGCAGTTCTTC.